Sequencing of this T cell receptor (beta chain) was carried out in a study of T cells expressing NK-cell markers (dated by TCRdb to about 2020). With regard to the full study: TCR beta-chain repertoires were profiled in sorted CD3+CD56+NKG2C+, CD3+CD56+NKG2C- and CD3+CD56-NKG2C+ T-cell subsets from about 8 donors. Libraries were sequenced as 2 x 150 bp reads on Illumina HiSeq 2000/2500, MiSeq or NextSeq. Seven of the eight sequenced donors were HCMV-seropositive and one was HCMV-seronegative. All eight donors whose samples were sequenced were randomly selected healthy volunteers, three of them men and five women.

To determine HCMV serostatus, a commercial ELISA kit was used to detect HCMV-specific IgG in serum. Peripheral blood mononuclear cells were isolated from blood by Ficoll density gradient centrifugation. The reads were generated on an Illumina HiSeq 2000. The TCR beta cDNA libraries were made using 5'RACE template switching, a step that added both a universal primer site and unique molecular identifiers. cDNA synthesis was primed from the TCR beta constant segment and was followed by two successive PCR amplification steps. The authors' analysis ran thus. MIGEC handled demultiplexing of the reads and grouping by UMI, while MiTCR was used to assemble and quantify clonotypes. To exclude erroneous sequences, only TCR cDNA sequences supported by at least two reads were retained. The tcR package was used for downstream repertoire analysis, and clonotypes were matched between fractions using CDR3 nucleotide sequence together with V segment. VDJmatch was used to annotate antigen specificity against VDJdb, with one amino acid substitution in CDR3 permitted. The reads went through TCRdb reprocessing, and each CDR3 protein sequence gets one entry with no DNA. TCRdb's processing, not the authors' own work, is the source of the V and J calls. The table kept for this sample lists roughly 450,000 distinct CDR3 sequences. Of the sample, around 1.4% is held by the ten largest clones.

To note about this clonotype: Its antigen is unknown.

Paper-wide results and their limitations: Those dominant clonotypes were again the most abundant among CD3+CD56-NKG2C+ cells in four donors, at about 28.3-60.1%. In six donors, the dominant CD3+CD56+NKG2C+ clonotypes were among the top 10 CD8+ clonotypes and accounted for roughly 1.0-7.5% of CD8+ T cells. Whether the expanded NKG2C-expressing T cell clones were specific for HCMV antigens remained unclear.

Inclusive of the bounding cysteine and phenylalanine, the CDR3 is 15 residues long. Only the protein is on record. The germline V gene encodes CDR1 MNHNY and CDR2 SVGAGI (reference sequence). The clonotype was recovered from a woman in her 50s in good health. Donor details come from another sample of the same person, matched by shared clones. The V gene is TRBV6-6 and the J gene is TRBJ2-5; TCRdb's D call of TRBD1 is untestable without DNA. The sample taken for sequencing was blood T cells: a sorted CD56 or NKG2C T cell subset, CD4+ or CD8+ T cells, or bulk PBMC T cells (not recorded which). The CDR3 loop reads CASREEQGPQETQYF.